The 15 T cell receptor beta chains below were found in one sample sequenced in a study of identical twins. From the 5' RACE reads, TCRdb called clonotypes with MiXCR, one entry per CDR3 protein. The table includes about 570,000 distinct CDR3 sequences, around 9.6% detected once. Separately, the same data were catalogued under a study of yellow fever vaccine responses in identical twins.

What was sequenced was PBMCs. The receptor source for this set is a woman aged 18-29 years in good health.

This clonotype was counted a few times. The chain combines TRBV24-1 with TRBJ2-2; 8 bases align to TRBD1. Germline CDR1 KGHDR, CDR2 SFDVKD. The CDR3 runs 16 residues. Trimming took 3 bases from V and 1 from J; bases not matched to a gene: 3. CDR3 DNA: TGTGCCACCAGTGATCCGGGACAGGAGAACACCGGGGAGCTGTTTTTT. Residues: CATSDPGQENTGELFF.

This clonotype showed up just a few times. The DNA for the CDR3 is TGTGCCAGCAGTTTATCCCTTCCGGGACAGGGGGCGCGGGAGCAGTACTTC. Amino acid sequence: CASSLSLPGQGAREQYF. The chain recombines TRBV12-3 or TRBV12-4 with TRBJ2-7; 12 nucleotides align to TRBD1. V lost 2 bases, J lost 7 bases, and 12 bases stayed unmatched. The CDR3 sequence is 17 residues long.

This clonotype was seen a handful of times. This chain uses TRBV5-1 with TRBJ1-1; a weak D match, TRBD1 (6 bases). This CDR3 contains 13 residues. V was trimmed by 7 bases and J by 1 base, leaving 11 bases between them. CDR1 is SGHRS, CDR2 YFSETQ, per germline. CDR3 residues: CASDAGQNTEAFF. The CDR3 bases are TGCGCCAGCGACGCGGGACAGAACACTGAAGCTTTCTTT.

This clonotype was recorded at least ten times. This sequence joins TRBV4-1 and TRBJ2-1; D remains ambiguous. This CDR3 has 18 amino acids. The germline CDR1 and CDR2 sequences are MGHRA and YSYEKL. Trimming cost V 3 bases and J 8 bases, with 26 bases left between them. The CDR3 region has the DNA TGCGCCAGCAGCCACCACCAAACAGCAGGAAGGTCCGCCGATGAGCAGTTCTTC. Its protein is CASSHHQTAGRSADEQFF.

This clonotype came up many times. The chain carries TRBV3-1 and TRBJ2-6; no clear D gene. This CDR3 comprises 15 residues. In germline, CDR1 is LGHDT, CDR2 YNNKEL (reference sequence). The V and J ends lost 3 bases and 0 bases respectively, with 6 bases between them. In DNA form, the CDR3 reads TGTGCCAGCAGCCAGTGGGGCTCTGGGGCCAACGTCCTGACTTTC. Its translation is CASSQWGSGANVLTF. The full variable domain, completed using reference TRBV3-1 and TRBJ2-6, is DTAVSQTPKYLVTQMGNDKSIKCEQNLGHDTMYWYKQDSKKFLKIMFSYNNKELIINETVPNRFSPKSPDKAHLNLHINSLELGDSAVYFCASSQWGSGANVLTFGAGSRLTVL.

The chain employs TRBV2 and TRBJ1-5; 7 bases are a match to TRBD1. V lost 4 bases, J lost 0 bases, and 6 bases stayed unmatched. Germline loops: CDR1 SNHLY, CDR2 FYNNEI. The CDR3 runs to 16 residues. CDR3 residues: CASSGQGVYSNQPQHF. The CDR3 region has the DNA TGTGCCAGCAGTGGACAGGGCGTATATAGCAATCAGCCCCAGCATTTT.

This chain links TRBV2 with TRBJ2-2; D gene uncertain. Germline loops: CDR1 SNHLY, CDR2 FYNNEI. V dropped 3 bases and J dropped 0 bases, with 14 bases sitting between them. The CDR3 consists of 17 residues. The CDR3 sequence: CASSDLLAVTNTGELFF. CDR3 bases: TGTGCCAGCAGTGACCTTCTGGCAGTTACGAACACCGGGGAGCTGTTTTTT.

This clonotype occurred many times. This rearrangement joins TRBV6-1 to TRBJ2-3; TRBD2 matches at 11 bases. The CDR3 loop spans 17 amino acids. J was trimmed by 1 base and V by 2 bases; bases with no gene match: 5. Germline CDR1 MNHNS, CDR2 SASEGT. The CDR3 bases are TGTGCCAGCAGTGAAATGCTAGCGGGGGGCCGCACAGATACGCAGTATTTT. It specifies CASSEMLAGGRTDTQYF.

The table lists this clonotype with a few counts. The chain links TRBV28 to TRBJ2-2; D is unclear. Germline V lookup: CDR1 MDHEN, CDR2 SYDVKM. This CDR3 contains 15 residues. V was shortened by 2 bases and J by 4 bases, with 11 bases between the two germline ends. The CDR3 region is CASSLGASSTGELFF. CDR3 DNA: TGTGCCAGCAGTTTAGGTGCTTCGAGCACCGGGGAGCTGTTTTTT.

V is TRBV7-3 and J is TRBJ2-2, with D perhaps TRBD1 or TRBD2 (5 bases each). Germline-derived CDR1 and CDR2 are SGHTA and FQGTGA. V was pared by 6 bases and J by 7 bases, with 12 bases between. The CDR3 has 13 amino acids. CDR3 protein: CASSLGALGELFF. Written as DNA, the CDR3 is TGTGCCAGCAGTCTCGGGGCTCTCGGGGAGCTGTTTTTT.

The chain combines TRBV29-1 with TRBJ2-1; D could derive from TRBD1 or TRBD2 (7 bases each). Germline assignment: CDR1 SQVTM and CDR2 ANQGSEA. Trimming removed 7 bases from V and 3 bases from J, with 13 bases in between. CDR3 length: 13 amino acids. As DNA, the CDR3 is TGCAGCGGGGGGGGACAGCACTACAATGAGCAGTTCTTC. Protein: CSGGGQHYNEQFF.

Many counts were recorded for this clonotype. This sequence joins TRBV28 and TRBJ2-5; 12 bases align to TRBD1. The CDR3 is 17 amino acids. With V trimmed by 5 bases and J by 5 bases, 12 bases remained unmatched. The germline V gene encodes CDR1 MDHEN and CDR2 SYDVKM. CDR3 bases: TGTGCCAGCAGTCTACCCCCCGGGACAGGGGGCTGGGAGACCCAGTACTTC. Translation gives CASSLPPGTGGWETQYF.

This chain connects TRBV14 to TRBJ2-3; 7 nucleotides match TRBD1. The CDR3 is 13 amino acids. Trimming took 7 bases from V and 2 from J; bases not matched to a gene: 3. Germline V gene lookup returns CDR1 SGHDN and CDR2 FVKESK. DNA of the CDR3: TGTGCCAGCACCGACAGGGTCACAGATACGCAGTATTTT. Translating gives CASTDRVTDTQYF.

This clonotype was counted between two and nine times. V usage is TRBV20-1 and J usage is TRBJ2-6, with D unclear. Trimming left V 3 bases short and J 12 bases short, with 9 bases between. The germline CDR1 and CDR2 sequences are DFQATT and SNEGSKA (reference sequence). The length of the CDR3 is 11 residues. CDR3 coding DNA: TGCAGTGCTAGTCCCATAGCCGTCCTGACTTTC. It translates to CSASPIAVLTF.

This clonotype has ten or more counts. The CDR3 DNA reads TGCGCCAGCAGCTTGGAAGAACTCGGGAAGAACACTGAAGCTTTCTTT. This encodes CASSLEELGKNTEAFF. This rearrangement joins TRBV5-1 to TRBJ1-1, with D unresolved. Per the germline V gene, CDR1 is SGHRS and CDR2 is YFSETQ. The germline V and J ends were trimmed by 0 bases and 1 base, with 13 bases remaining between them. The CDR3 is 16 amino acids. Supplemented by reference TRBV5-1 and TRBJ1-1, the full variable domain reads KAGVTQTPRYLIKTRGQQVTLSCSPISGHRSVSWYQQTPGQGLQFLFEYFSETQRNKGNFPGRFSGRQFSNSRSEMNVSTLELGDSALYLCASSLEELGKNTEAFFGQGTRLTVV.